This T cell receptor beta chain stems from a study of OX40 agonist ivuxolimab in advanced cancers. Trimming shortened V by 1 base and J by 2 bases, and 8 bases separated the two germline ends. This CDR3 spans 14 amino acids. The germline V gene has CDR1 SGHTA and CDR2 FQGNSA. Some clones are missing from TCRdb's copy, which holds only in-frame ones; the method was immunoSEQ multiplex PCR. The sample has tens of thousands of clones; 91% are singletons. The sequence came from an adult with an advanced solid tumor such as melanoma, head and neck, liver or kidney cancer. The specimen was CD4+ or CD8+ T cells sorted from blood, collected in a trial of the OX40 agonist ivuxolimab. The chain employs TRBV7-2 and TRBJ1-2; no reliable D call. The CDR3 nucleotides read TGTGCCAGCAGCTTAGGCGGTCGCAACTATGGCTACACCTTC. This codes for CASSLGGRNYGYTF.